This T cell receptor beta chain was observed in a study of post-analysis software for immune sequencing data. Unique molecular identifiers featured in each of the TCR beta cDNA libraries. One entry per CDR3 protein, called by TCRdb with MiXCR from the PCR reads. The sample lists about 200,000 distinct CDR3 sequences; 25% to 35% were seen once. On this clonotype itself: At one of its ends the junction is not consistent with the germline gene, which may arise from a read error.

The sequencing input was blood. The source of this sequence is a girl aged 2-17 years with multiple sclerosis.

The CDR3 loop is CASGQDPSRLNTEAFF. The DNA for the CDR3 is TGTGCCAGCGGCCAAGATCCCTCCCGTTTGAACACTGAAGCTTTCTTT. V and J are TRBV3-1 and TRBJ1-1, with D unclear. The CDR3 length is 16 residues. Germline CDR1 reads LGHDT; CDR2 reads YNNKEL (reference sequence).